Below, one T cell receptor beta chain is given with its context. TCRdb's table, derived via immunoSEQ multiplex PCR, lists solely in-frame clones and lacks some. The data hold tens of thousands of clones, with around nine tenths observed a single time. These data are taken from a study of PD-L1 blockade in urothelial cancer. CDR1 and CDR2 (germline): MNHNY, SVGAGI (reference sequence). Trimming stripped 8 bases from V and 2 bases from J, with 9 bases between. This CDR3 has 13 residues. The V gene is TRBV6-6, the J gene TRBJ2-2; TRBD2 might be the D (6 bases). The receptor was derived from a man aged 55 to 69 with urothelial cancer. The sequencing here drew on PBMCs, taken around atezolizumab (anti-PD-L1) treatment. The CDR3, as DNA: TGTGCCAGCCGGGGGTTTAACACCGGGGAGCTGTTTTTT. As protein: CASRGFNTGELFF.